The 3 T cell receptor beta chains reported below all come from one sample, sequenced in a study of T-cell reconstitution after alpha-beta-depleted transplantation in children. The study's findings and limits: T-cell counts and diversity were attributed mostly to newly produced T cells one year after transplant.

These TCRs' antigens remain unknown. Preparation of the TCRbeta library used unique molecular identifiers. TCRdb fed the PCR reads into MiXCR, producing one record per CDR3 protein. The sample lists around 300,000 distinct CDR3 sequences; about 7.3% were seen once. The starting material was peripheral blood, obtained 360 days after TCRalphabeta/CD19-depleted stem cell transplant. These receptors were obtained from a female patient aged 2-9 years who had a stem cell transplant for Fanconi anemia, so the T cells may come from the graft donor.

The table lists this clonotype with many counts. The chain has TRBV10-3 and TRBJ2-7; D unclear. Germline V lookup: CDR1 ENHRY, CDR2 SYGVKD. This CDR3 spans 12 amino acids. The V gene lost 6 bases and the J gene lost 4 bases, with 10 bases spanning the gap. CDR3 nucleotide sequence: TGTGCCATCAGGACGGATCGGTACGAGCAGTACTTC. Translation gives CAIRTDRYEQYF.

This clonotype was picked up many times. The V and J genes are TRBV12-3 or TRBV12-4 and TRBJ2-3; TRBD2 is a possible D gene (5 bases). This CDR3 has 12 amino acids. V was clipped by 6 bases and J by 6 bases, with 10 bases between them. CDR3: CASSTTGDTQYF. The CDR3 DNA reads TGTGCCAGCAGCACAACGGGGGATACGCAGTATTTT.

This clonotype was seen at least ten times. J is TRBJ2-1 and V is TRBV20-1, with 8 bases lining up with TRBD2. CDR1 DFQATT and CDR2 SNEGSKA come from the germline V gene (reference sequence). The CDR3 length is 14 residues. With V trimmed by 3 bases and J by 2 bases, 3 bases remained unmatched. As DNA, the CDR3 is TGCAGTGCTAGGAGTAGCGGGGCCTACAATGAGCAGTTCTTC. This gives the protein CSARSSGAYNEQFF.